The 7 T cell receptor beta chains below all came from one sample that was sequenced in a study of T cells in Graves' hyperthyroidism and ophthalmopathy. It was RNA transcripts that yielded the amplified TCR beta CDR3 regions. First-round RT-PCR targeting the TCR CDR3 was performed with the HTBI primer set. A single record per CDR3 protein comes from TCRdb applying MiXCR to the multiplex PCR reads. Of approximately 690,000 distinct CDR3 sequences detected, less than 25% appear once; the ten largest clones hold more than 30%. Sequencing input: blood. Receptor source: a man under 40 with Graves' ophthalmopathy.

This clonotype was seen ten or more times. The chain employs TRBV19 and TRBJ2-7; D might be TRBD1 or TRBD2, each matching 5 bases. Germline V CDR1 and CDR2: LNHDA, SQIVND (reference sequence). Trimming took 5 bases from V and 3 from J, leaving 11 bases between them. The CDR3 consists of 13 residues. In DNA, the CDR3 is TGTGCCAGTAGTGGGACCACCCTCTACGAGCAGTACTTC. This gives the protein CASSGTTLYEQYF.

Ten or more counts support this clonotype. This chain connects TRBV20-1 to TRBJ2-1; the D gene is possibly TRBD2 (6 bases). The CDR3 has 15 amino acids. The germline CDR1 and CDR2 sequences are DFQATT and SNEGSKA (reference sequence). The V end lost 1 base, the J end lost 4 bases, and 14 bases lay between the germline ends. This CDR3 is CSARGRDSPYNEQFF. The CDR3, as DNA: TGCAGTGCTAGAGGACGGGACTCCCCTTACAATGAGCAGTTCTTC.

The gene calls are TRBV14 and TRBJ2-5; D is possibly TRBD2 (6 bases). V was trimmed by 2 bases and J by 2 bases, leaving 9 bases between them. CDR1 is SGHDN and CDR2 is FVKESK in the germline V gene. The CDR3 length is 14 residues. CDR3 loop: CASSQMGLQETQYF. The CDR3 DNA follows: TGTGCCAGCAGCCAAATGGGACTGCAAGAGACCCAGTACTTC.

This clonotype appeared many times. In nucleotides, the CDR3 is TGTGCCAGCAGTTACACGTACAATGAGCAGTTCTTC. Residues: CASSYTYNEQFF. The chain uses TRBV6-6 and TRBJ2-1; D gene ambiguous. The V end lost 2 bases, the J end lost 4 bases, and 3 bases lay between the germline ends. The CDR3 is 12 amino acids. The germline V gene has CDR1 MNHNY and CDR2 SVGAGI (reference sequence).

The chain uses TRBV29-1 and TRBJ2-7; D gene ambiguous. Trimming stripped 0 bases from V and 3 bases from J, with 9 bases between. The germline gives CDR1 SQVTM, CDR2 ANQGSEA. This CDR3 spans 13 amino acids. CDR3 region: CSVEDQTDYEQYF. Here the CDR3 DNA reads TGCAGCGTTGAAGATCAAACAGACTACGAGCAGTACTTC.

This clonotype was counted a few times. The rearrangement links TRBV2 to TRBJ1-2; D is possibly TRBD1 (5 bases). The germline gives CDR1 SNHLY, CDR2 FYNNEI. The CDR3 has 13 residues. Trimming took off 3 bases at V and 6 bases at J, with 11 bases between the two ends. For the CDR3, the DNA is TGTGCCAGCAGTGACTACAGGAGGGATGGCTACACCTTC. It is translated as CASSDYRRDGYTF.

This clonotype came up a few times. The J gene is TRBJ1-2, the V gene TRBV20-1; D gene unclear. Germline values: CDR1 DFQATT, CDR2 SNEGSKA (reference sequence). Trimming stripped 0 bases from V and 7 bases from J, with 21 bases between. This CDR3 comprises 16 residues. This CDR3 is CSARDSGRINYFGYTF. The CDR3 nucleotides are TGCAGTGCTAGAGATTCCGGGCGGATAAACTATTTTGGCTACACCTTC.